A selection of T cell receptor beta chains follows, all from one sample in a study of metastatic and nonmetastatic thyroid tumors. TCRdb re-clonotyped the PCR reads through MiXCR. Altogether 16,000 or so clones are present, approximately 25% being singletons, with the ten largest covering about 13%. The sample was tumor tissue. The receptor source for this set is a male donor with papillary thyroid cancer or a benign thyroid nodule (not recorded which). Some clones in this sample may be carry-over from other donors' samples. CDR3s include the opening cysteine and the closing phenylalanine or tryptophan. Each record gives: D gene, clone size, V gene, J gene, CDR3 protein, CDR3 DNA. The D gene is left open where the match is weak. Some rows have no size entry. The others give once, few or many, or a class for an expanded clone.

TRBD1,.,TRBV12-3/TRBV12-4,TRBJ1-1,CASTLRPGTGGTEAFF,TGTGCCAGCACGCTCCGACCCGGGACAGGGGGCACTGAAGCTTTCTTT
.,.,TRBV6-1,TRBJ2-7,CASSEGADGPYEQYF,TGTGCCAGCAGTGAAGGGGCGGACGGTCCCTACGAGCAGTACTTC
.,medium-sized,TRBV5-1,TRBJ1-2,CASTWGTTNYGYTF,TGCGCCAGCACCTGGGGGACAACAAACTATGGCTACACCTTC
.,many,TRBV2,TRBJ1-1,CASAGNRVGDTEAFF,TGTGCCAGCGCGGGGAACAGGGTCGGGGACACTGAAGCTTTCTTT
.,medium-sized,TRBV2,TRBJ1-2,CASSEMGGGVKYGYTF,TGTGCCAGCAGTGAAATGGGGGGAGGAGTAAAATATGGCTACACCTTC
TRBD2,.,TRBV20-1,TRBJ2-1,CSGRTSAEQFF,TGCAGTGGGAGGACTAGCGCTGAGCAGTTCTTC
.,many,TRBV9,TRBJ2-2,CASSRTKAPNTGELFF,TGTGCCAGCAGCCGCACTAAAGCCCCGAACACCGGGGAGCTGTTTTTT
TRBD2,large,TRBV6-2/TRBV6-3,TRBJ2-7,CASSDPSGTSGMWEQYF,TGTGCCAGCAGTGACCCTTCCGGGACTAGCGGGATGTGGGAGCAGTACTTC
TRBD2,many,TRBV20-1,TRBJ2-7,CSARPGLAGWYEQYF,TGCAGTGCTAGGCCGGGACTAGCGGGATGGTACGAGCAGTACTTC
.,.,TRBV20-1,TRBJ2-7,CSARDGRDTTYEQYF,TGCAGTGCTAGAGATGGCCGGGACACTACCTACGAGCAGTACTTC
TRBD1,.,TRBV5-4,TRBJ1-6,CASSSRLRGQGNSPLHF,TGTGCCAGCAGCTCGAGACTACGGGGACAGGGCAATTCACCCCTCCACTTT
TRBD2,.,TRBV12-3/TRBV12-4,TRBJ2-1,CASRSGLAGGRNEQFF,TGTGCCAGCAGATCGGGACTAGCGGGAGGGCGAAATGAGCAGTTCTTC
.,once,TRBV7-9,TRBJ1-2,CASISQVPDYGYSF,TGTGCCAGCATCTCCCAAGTTCCAGACTATGGCTACTCCTTC
.,.,TRBV5-8,TRBJ1-2,CASSLSDSGVVYTF,TGTGCCAGCAGCTTGTCGGACTCAGGTGTTGTCTACACCTTC
.,many,TRBV18,TRBJ1-3,CASSPRGLPRNTIYF,TGTGCCAGCTCACCCCGGGGCCTTCCCCGAAACACCATATATTTT
.,.,TRBV4-3,TRBJ2-6,CASSQEWRLSGANVLTF,TGCGCCAGCAGCCAAGAATGGCGCCTCTCTGGGGCCAACGTCCTGACTTTC
.,few,TRBV7-9,TRBJ1-6,CASSRDTNSPLHF,TGTGCCAGCAGCCGGGACACTAATTCACCCCTCCACTTT
TRBD2,.,TRBV4-1,TRBJ2-1,CASSQGTTDNEQFF,TGCGCCAGCAGCCAGGGGACTACGGACAATGAGCAGTTCTTC
.,.,TRBV7-6,TRBJ2-1,CASSPGTKQFF,TGTGCCAGCAGCCCAGGGACAAAGCAGTTCTTC
.,many,TRBV6-2/TRBV6-3,TRBJ2-1,CASIPGRGHEQFF,TGTGCCAGCATCCCCGGGCGGGGGCATGAGCAGTTCTTC
TRBD2,many,TRBV9,TRBJ2-3,CASSALAGDADTQYF,TGTGCCAGCAGCGCACTAGCGGGGGATGCAGATACGCAGTATTTT
.,many,TRBV20-1,TRBJ2-3,CSAVNLNFTSTDTQYF,TGCAGTGCCGTCAATCTCAACTTTACTAGCACAGATACGCAGTATTTT
.,.,TRBV19,TRBJ1-5,CASSIRAYRENQPQHF,TGTGCCAGTAGTATAAGGGCATACAGGGAAAATCAGCCCCAGCATTTT
.,many,TRBV27,TRBJ2-1,CASSGSESSYNEQFF,TGTGCCAGCAGCGGGTCAGAGAGCTCCTACAATGAGCAGTTCTTC
TRBD2,.,TRBV28,TRBJ2-3,CASSVWVGSGRERDTQYF,TGTGCCAGCAGCGTGTGGGTAGGCAGCGGGAGGGAAAGAGATACGCAGTATTTT